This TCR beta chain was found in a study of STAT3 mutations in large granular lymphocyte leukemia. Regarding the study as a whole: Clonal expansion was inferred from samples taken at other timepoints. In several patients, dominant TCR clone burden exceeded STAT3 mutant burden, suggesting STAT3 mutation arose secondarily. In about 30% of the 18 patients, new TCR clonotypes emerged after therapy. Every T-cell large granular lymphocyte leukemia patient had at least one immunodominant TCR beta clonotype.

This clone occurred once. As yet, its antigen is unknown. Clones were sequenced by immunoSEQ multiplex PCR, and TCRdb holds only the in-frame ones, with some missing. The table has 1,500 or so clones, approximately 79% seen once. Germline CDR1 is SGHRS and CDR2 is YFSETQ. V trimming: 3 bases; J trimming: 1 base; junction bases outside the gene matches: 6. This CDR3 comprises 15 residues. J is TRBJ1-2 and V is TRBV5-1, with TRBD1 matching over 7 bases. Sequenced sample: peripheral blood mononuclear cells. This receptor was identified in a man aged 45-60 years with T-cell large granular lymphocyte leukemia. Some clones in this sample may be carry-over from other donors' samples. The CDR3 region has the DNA TGCGCCAGCAGCTGGGGGGACAGCCTTAACTATGGCTACACCTTC. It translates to CASSWGDSLNYGYTF.